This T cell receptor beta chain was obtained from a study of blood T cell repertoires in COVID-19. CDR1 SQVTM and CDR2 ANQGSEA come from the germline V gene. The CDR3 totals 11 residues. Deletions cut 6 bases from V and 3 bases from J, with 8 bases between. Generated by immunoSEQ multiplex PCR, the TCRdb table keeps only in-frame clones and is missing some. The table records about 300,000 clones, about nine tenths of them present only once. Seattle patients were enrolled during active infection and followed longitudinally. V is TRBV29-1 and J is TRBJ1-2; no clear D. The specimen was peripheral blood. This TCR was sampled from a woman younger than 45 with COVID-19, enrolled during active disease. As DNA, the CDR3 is TGCAGCGTGGGAGGCGACTATGGCTACACCTTC. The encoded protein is CSVGGDYGYTF.